A single sample is the source of the 5 T cell receptor beta chains below, sequenced in a study of cytomegalovirus exposure and HLA in healthy donors. PCR employed 60 Vbeta and 13 Jbeta primers. Only in-frame clones appear in the TCRdb table, and some are missing; sequencing was by immunoSEQ multiplex PCR. Among over 120,000 clones listed, approximately 79% were seen once. Sequenced: PBMCs. These receptors were obtained from a man aged 18 to 30 in good health and CMV-seropositive.

This rearrangement joins TRBV25-1 to TRBJ2-3, with D maybe TRBD1 (7 bases). Looked up from germline, CDR1 is MGHDK and CDR2 is SYGVNS. The CDR3 extends over 15 amino acids. Trimming pared 2 bases from V and 4 bases from J, leaving 13 bases between. CDR3: CASSEAAGGSDTQYF. DNA for the CDR3: TGTGCCAGCAGTGAAGCGGCAGGGGGGTCAGATACGCAGTATTTT.

The chain combines TRBV19 with TRBJ2-1, with 7 bases matching TRBD1. The germline CDR1 and CDR2 sequences are LNHDA and SQIVND (reference sequence). J was trimmed by 4 bases and V by 6 bases; bases with no gene match: 6. CDR3 length equals 14 residues. CDR3: CASSRGTVYNEQFF. The DNA for the CDR3 is TGTGCCAGTAGCAGAGGGACAGTATACAATGAGCAGTTCTTC.

The CDR3 nucleotides read TGCGCCAGCAGCTTGGACAGGGCGGTAGACTCCTACGAGCAGTACTTC. This encodes CASSLDRAVDSYEQYF. The chain carries TRBV5-1 and TRBJ2-7; possibly TRBD1 for D (6 bases). Between the trimmed V and J ends, which lost 0 bases and 0 bases, there was a span of 13 bases. This CDR3 comprises 16 residues. Per the germline V gene, CDR1 is SGHRS and CDR2 is YFSETQ.

The CDR3 loop reads CSATTSGVYEQYF. The CDR3 region has the DNA TGCAGCGCCACGACTAGCGGGGTCTACGAGCAGTACTTC. The rearrangement links TRBV29-1 to TRBJ2-7; 11 bases align to TRBD2. Germline V lookup: CDR1 SQVTM, CDR2 ANQGSEA. The CDR3 is 13 residues long. V lost 7 bases, J lost 3 bases, and 5 bases stayed unmatched.

The chain is built from TRBV9 and TRBJ2-3, with 9 bases that match TRBD2. Germline V gives CDR1 SGDLS, CDR2 YYNGEE. The CDR3 is 18 residues long. J lost 3 bases, V lost 0 bases, and 11 bases had no gene match. CDR3 in DNA: TGTGCCAGCAGCGTAGACGGGGCGGGAGGGAAGCGGACAGATACGCAGTATTTT. This encodes CASSVDGAGGKRTDTQYF. Variable domain in full (rest from reference TRBV9 and TRBJ2-3): DSGVTQTPKHLITATGQRVTLRCSPRSGDLSVYWYQQSLDQGLQFLIQYYNGEERAKGNILERFSAQQFPDLHSELNLSSLELGDSALYFCASSVDGAGGKRTDTQYFGPGTRLTVL.